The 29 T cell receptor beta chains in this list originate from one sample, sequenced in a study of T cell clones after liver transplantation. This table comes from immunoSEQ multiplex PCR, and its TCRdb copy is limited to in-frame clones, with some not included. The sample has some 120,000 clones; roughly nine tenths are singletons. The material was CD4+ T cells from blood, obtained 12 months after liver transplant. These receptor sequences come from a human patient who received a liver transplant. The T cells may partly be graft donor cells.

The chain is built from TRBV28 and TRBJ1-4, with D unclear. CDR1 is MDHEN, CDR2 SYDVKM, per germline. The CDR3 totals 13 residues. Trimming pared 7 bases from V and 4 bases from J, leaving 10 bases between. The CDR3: CASNSGFNEKLFF. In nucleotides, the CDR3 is TGTGCCAGCAATAGTGGCTTTAATGAAAAACTGTTTTTT.

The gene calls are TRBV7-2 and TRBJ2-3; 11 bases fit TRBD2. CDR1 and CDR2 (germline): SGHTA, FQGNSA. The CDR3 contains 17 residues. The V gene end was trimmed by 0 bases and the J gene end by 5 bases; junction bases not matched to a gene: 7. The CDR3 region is CASSLALAGGAGDTQYF. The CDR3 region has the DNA TGTGCCAGCAGCTTAGCTTTAGCGGGAGGGGCGGGAGATACGCAGTATTTT.

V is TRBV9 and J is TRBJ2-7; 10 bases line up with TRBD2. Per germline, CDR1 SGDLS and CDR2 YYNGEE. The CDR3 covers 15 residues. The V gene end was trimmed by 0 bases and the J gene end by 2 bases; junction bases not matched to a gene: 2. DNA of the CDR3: TGTGCCAGCAGCGTAGGTAGCGGGGGGACCTACGAGCAGTACTTC. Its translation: CASSVGSGGTYEQYF. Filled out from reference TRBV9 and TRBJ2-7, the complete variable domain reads DSGVTQTPKHLITATGQRVTLRCSPRSGDLSVYWYQQSLDQGLQFLIQYYNGEERAKGNILERFSAQQFPDLHSELNLSSLELGDSALYFCASSVGSGGTYEQYFGPGTRLTVT.

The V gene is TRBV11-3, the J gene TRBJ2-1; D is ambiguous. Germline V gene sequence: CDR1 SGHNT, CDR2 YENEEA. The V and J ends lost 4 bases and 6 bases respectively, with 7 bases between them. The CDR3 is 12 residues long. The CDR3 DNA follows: TGTGCCAGCAGCTCCCCCTCCAATGAGCAGTTCTTC. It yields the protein CASSSPSNEQFF. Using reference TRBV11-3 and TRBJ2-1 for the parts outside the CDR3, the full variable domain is EAGVVQSPRYKIIEKKQPVAFWCNPISGHNTLYWYLQNLGQGPELLIRYENEEAVDDSQLPKDRFSAERLKGVDSTLKIQPAELGDSAVYLCASSSPSNEQFFGPGTRLTVL.

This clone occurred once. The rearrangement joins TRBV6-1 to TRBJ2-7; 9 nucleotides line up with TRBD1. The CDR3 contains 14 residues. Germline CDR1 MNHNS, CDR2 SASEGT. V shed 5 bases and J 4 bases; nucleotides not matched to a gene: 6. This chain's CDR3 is CASSRDRAGYEQYF. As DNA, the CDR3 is TGTGCCAGCAGTAGGGACAGGGCTGGGTACGAGCAGTACTTC.

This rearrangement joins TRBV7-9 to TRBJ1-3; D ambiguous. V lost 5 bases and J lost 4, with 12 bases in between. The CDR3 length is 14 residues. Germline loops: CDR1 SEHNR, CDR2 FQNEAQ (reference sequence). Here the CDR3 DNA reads TGTGCCAGCAGCCCCGACTGGGAGGGAAACACCATATATTTT. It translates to CASSPDWEGNTIYF.

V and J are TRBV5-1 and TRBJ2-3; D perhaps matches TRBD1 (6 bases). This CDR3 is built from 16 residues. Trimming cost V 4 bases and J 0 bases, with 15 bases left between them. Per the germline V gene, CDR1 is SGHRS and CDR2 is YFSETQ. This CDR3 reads CASSPGGLPSTDTQYF. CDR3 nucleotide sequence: TGCGCCAGCAGCCCTGGGGGCCTTCCTAGCACAGATACGCAGTATTTT. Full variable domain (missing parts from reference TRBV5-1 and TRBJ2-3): KAGVTQTPRYLIKTRGQQVTLSCSPISGHRSVSWYQQTPGQGLQFLFEYFSETQRNKGNFPGRFSGRQFSNSRSEMNVSTLELGDSALYLCASSPGGLPSTDTQYFGPGTRLTVL.

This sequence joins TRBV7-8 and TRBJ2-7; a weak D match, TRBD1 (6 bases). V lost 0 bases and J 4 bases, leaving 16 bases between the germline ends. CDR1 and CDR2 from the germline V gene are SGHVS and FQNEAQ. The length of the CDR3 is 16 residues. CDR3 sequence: CASSLASQGLSYEQYF. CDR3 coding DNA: TGTGCCAGCAGCTTAGCGAGCCAGGGGCTGAGTTACGAGCAGTACTTC.

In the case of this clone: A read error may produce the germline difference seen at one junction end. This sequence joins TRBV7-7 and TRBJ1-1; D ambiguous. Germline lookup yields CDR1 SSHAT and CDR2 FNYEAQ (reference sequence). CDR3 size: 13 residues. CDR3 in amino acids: CASSKDVGTEAFF. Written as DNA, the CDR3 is TGTGCTAGCAGTAAGGACGTAGGGACTGAAGCTTTCTTT.

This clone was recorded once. The CDR3 bases are TGTGCCAGCAGCTCTACCGGGACCCAGCGGTTCAATGAGCAGTTCTTC. As protein: CASSSTGTQRFNEQFF. The V and J genes are TRBV11-3 and TRBJ2-1, with D perhaps given as TRBD1 or TRBD2 (5 bases each). The germline CDR1 and CDR2 sequences are SGHNT and YENEEA. The CDR3 contains 16 residues. V was clipped by 4 bases and J by 6 bases, with 19 bases between them.

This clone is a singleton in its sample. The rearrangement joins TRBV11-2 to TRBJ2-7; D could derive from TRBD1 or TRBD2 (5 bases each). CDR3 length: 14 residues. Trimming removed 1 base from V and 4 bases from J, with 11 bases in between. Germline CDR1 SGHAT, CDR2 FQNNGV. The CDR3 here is CASSLAGTQYEQYF. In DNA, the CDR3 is TGTGCCAGCAGCTTAGCCGGGACCCAATACGAGCAGTACTTC.

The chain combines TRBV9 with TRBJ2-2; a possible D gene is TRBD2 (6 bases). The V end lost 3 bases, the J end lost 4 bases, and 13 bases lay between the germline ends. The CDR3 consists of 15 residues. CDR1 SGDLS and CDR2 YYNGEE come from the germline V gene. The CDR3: CASSETGLVTGELFF. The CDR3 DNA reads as TGTGCCAGCAGCGAAACGGGACTGGTCACCGGGGAGCTGTTTTTT. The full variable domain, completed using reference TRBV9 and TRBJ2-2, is DSGVTQTPKHLITATGQRVTLRCSPRSGDLSVYWYQQSLDQGLQFLIQYYNGEERAKGNILERFSAQQFPDLHSELNLSSLELGDSALYFCASSETGLVTGELFFGEGSRLTVL.

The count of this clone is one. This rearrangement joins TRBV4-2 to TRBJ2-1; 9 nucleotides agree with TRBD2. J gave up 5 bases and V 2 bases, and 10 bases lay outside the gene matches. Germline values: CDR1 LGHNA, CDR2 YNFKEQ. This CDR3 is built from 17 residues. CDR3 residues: CASSQYTSGWGNNEQFF. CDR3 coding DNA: TGTGCCAGCAGCCAATACACTAGCGGGTGGGGGAACAATGAGCAGTTCTTC.

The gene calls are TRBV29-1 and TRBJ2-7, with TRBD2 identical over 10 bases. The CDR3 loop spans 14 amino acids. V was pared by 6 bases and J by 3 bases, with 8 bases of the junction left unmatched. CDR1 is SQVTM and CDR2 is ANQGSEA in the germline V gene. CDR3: CSVVSSGSLYEQYF. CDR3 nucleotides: TGCAGCGTGGTATCTAGCGGGAGCCTCTACGAGCAGTACTTC.

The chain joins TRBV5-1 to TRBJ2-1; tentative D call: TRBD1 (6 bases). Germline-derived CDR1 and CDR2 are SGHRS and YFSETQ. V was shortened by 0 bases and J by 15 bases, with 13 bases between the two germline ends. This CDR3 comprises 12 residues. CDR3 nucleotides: TGCGCCAGCAGCTTGGAAGGGCCAGGGGCGTTCTTC. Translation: CASSLEGPGAFF.

The CDR3 DNA reads as TGTGCCAGCTCCCAGAACAAGCCGAACACTGAAGCTTTCTTT. Its translation: CASSQNKPNTEAFF. The chain recombines TRBV18 with TRBJ1-1; D unclear. The ends were cut back, 6 bases at V and 1 base at J, with 12 bases in the middle. This CDR3 spans 14 amino acids. CDR1 is KGHSH and CDR2 is LQKENI in the germline V gene.

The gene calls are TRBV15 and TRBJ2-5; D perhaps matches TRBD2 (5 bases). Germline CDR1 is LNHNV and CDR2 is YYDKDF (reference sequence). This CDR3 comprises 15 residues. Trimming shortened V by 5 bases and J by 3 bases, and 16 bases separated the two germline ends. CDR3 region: CATSQSRGLEETQYF. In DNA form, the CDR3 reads TGTGCCACCAGCCAAAGTAGAGGGCTCGAAGAGACCCAGTACTTC.

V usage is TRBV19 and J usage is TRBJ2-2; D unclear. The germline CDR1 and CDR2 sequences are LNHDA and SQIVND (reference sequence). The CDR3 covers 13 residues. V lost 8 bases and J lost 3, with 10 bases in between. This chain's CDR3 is CASFSRDTGELFF. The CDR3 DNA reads TGTGCCAGTTTCTCCCGTGACACCGGGGAGCTGTTTTTT.

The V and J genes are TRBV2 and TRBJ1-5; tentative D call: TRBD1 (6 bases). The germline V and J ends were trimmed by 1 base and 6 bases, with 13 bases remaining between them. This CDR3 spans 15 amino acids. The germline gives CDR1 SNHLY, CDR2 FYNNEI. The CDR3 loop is CASSEGGGGTQPQHF. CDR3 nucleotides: TGTGCCAGCAGTGAAGGAGGAGGGGGTACTCAGCCCCAGCATTTT.

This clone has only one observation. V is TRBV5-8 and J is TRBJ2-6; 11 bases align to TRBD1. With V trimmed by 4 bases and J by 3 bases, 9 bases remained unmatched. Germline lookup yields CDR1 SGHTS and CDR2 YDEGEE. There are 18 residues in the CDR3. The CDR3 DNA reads TGTGCCAGCAGCCCCCTCTGGACAGGGGGCAATGGGGCCAACGTCCTGACTTTC. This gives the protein CASSPLWTGGNGANVLTF.

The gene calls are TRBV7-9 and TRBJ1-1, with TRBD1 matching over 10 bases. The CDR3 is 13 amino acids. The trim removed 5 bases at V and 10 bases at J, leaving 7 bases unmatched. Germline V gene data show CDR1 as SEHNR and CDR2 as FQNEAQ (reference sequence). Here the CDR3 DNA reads TGTGCCAGCAGCCTATGGGACAGGGGCATAGCTTTCTTT. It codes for CASSLWDRGIAFF.

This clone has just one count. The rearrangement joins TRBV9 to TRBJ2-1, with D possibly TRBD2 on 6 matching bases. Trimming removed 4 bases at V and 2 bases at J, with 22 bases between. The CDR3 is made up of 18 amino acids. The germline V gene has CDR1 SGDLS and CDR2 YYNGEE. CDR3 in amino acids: CASSLYPGAGDAYNEQFF. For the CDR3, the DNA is TGTGCCAGCAGCCTTTACCCGGGAGCGGGCGACGCCTACAATGAGCAGTTCTTC.

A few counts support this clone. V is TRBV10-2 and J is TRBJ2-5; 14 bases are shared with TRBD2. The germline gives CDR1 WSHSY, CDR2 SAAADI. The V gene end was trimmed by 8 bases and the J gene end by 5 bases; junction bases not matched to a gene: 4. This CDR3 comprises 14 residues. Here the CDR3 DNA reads TGCGCCAGCGGGTGGACTAGCGGGAGGGAGACCCAGTACTTC. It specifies CASGWTSGRETQYF.

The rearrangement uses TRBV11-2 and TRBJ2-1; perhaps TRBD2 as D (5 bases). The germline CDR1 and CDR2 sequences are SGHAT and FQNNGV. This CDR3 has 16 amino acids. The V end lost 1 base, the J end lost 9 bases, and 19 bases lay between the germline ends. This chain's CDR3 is CASSLGDRGKIFEQFF. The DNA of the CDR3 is TGTGCCAGCAGCTTAGGTGATAGAGGGAAGATCTTTGAGCAGTTCTTC.

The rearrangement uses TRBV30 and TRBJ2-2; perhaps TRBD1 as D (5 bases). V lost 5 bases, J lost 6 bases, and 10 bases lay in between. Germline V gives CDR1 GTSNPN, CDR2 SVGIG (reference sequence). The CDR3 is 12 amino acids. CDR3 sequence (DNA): TGTGCCTGGGGGCAGGGCCCCGGGGAGCTGTTTTTT. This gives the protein CAWGQGPGELFF. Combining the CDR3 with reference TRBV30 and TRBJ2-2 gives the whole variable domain SQTIHQWPATLVQPVGSPLSLECTVEGTSNPNLYWYRQAAGRGLQLLFYSVGIGQISSEVPQNLSASRPQDRQFILSSKKLLLSDSGFYLCAWGQGPGELFFGEGSRLTVL.

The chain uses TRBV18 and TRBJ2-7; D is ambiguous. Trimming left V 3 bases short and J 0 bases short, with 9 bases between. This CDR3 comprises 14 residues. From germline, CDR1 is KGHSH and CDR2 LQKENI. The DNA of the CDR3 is TGTGCCAGCTCACCCCTCCAGGACTCCTACGAGCAGTACTTC. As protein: CASSPLQDSYEQYF.

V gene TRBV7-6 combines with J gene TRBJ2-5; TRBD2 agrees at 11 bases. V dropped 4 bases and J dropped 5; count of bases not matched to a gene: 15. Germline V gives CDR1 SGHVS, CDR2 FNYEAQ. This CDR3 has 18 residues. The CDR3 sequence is CASSSTSRLAGRWETQYF. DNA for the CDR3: TGTGCCAGCAGCTCTACCAGCCGACTAGCGGGAAGGTGGGAGACCCAGTACTTC.

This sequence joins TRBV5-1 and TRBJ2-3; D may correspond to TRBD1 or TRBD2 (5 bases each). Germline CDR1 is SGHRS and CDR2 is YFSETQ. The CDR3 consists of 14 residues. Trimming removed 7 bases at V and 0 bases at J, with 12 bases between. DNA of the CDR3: TGCGCCAGCCGCCAGGGACCCAGCACAGATACGCAGTATTTT. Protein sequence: CASRQGPSTDTQYF.

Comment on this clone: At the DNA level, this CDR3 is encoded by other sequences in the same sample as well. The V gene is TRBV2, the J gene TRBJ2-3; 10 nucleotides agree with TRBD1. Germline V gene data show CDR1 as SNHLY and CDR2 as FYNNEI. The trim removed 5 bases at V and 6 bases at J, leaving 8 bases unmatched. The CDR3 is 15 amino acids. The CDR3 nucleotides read TGTGCCAGCAGTTCTCCGGGACAGGGGACCGATACGCAGTATTTT. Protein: CASSSPGQGTDTQYF.